The count of the clone carrying this T cell receptor (beta chain) is one. Produced via immunoSEQ multiplex PCR; TCRdb's table is partial and in-frame only. The sample holds about 480,000 clones, 70% to 90% seen once. There are 16 residues in the CDR3. Germline V CDR1 and CDR2: MNHEY, SMNVEV (reference sequence). V was trimmed by 0 bases and J by 1 base, leaving 7 bases between them. These data come from a study of blood T cell repertoires in COVID-19. Source material: PBMCs or T cells enriched from blood (not recorded which). The rearrangement joins TRBV27 to TRBJ1-6, with unresolved D. The receptor was derived from a woman between 18 and 29 years old with acute COVID-19. CDR3 amino acids: CASSLSRVSYNSPLHF. CDR3 sequence (DNA): TGTGCCAGCAGTTTATCGAGAGTTTCCTATAATTCACCCCTCCACTTT.